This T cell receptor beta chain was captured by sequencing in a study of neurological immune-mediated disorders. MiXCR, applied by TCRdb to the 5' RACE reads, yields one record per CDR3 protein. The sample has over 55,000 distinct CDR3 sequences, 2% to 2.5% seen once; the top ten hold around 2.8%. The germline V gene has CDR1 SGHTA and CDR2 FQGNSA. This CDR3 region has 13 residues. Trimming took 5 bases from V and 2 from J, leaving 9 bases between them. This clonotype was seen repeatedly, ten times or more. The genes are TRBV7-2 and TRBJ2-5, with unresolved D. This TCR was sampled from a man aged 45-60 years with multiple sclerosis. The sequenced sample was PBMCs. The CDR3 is CASSPHIQETQYF. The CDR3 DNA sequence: TGTGCCAGCAGCCCTCATATACAAGAGACCCAGTACTTC.